Presented here are 29 T cell receptor beta chains from one specimen sequenced in a study of beta chain features in type 1 diabetes. The whole isolated RNA underwent reverse transcription, so sequencing captured expressed TCRB transcripts. The table came from immunoSEQ multiplex PCR; TCRdb's copy has only in-frame clones and leaves some out. The sample consists of under 550,000 clones, around 10% of them appearing once. Sequences were obtained from naive CD4+ T cells from blood. Receptor source: a woman under 30 in good health.

The chain combines TRBV15 with TRBJ2-7, with D possibly being TRBD1 or TRBD2 (5 bases each). There are 17 residues in the CDR3. V was cut by 0 bases and J by 4 bases, with 19 bases left in between. CDR1 is LNHNV, CDR2 YYDKDF, per germline (reference sequence). The DNA of the CDR3 is TGTGCCACCAGCAGAGATTTGGGGACCTCTCTCCGATACGAGCAGTACGTC. It codes for CATSRDLGTSLRYEQYV.

This clone was detected a few times. V gene TRBV4-3 combines with J gene TRBJ2-7; 9 bases map to TRBD1. This CDR3 comprises 16 residues. Germline V CDR1 and CDR2: LGHNA, YSLEER. V was pared by 4 bases and J by 4 bases, with 11 bases of the junction left unmatched. CDR3 DNA sequence: TGCGCCAGCAGCCCAGAGGCCGGGACAGGGCCTTACGAGCAGTACTTC. This translates into CASSPEAGTGPYEQYF.

The V call is TRBV29-1, the J call TRBJ1-1; maybe TRBD1 (6 bases). Trimming took off 6 bases at V and 5 bases at J, with 16 bases between the two ends. Germline assignment: CDR1 SQVTM and CDR2 ANQGSEA. This CDR3 has 13 amino acids. CDR3 coding DNA: TGCAGCGTCGCCTCCAAGGGGGGGACTGAAGCTTTCTTT. Protein sequence: CSVASKGGTEAFF.

The rearrangement joins TRBV7-9 to TRBJ2-3, with D possibly being TRBD2 (5 bases). Germline-derived CDR1 and CDR2 are SEHNR and FQNEAQ (reference sequence). This CDR3 comprises 15 residues. The V and J ends lost 1 base and 3 bases respectively, with 11 bases between them. The CDR3, as DNA: TGTGCCAGCAGCTTAGGGGGAGTACGTACAGATACGCAGTATTTT. It encodes CASSLGGVRTDTQYF. The variable domain in full, with the rest retrieved from reference TRBV7-9 and TRBJ2-3, is DTGVSQNPRHKITKRGQNVTFRCDPISEHNRLYWYRQTLGQGPEFLTYFQNEAQLEKSRLLSDRFSAERPKGSFSTLEIQRTEQGDSAMYLCASSLGGVRTDTQYFGPGTRLTVL.

In this sample, this clone turned up once. The V and J genes are TRBV7-2 and TRBJ1-6; no clear D gene. This CDR3 is built from 15 residues. CDR1 is SGHTA, CDR2 FQGNSA, per germline. Trimming took 1 base from V and 4 from J, leaving 8 bases between them. CDR3 loop: CASSLEAGYNSPLHF. For the CDR3, the DNA is TGTGCCAGCAGCTTAGAAGCGGGGTATAATTCACCCCTCCACTTT. Using reference TRBV7-2 and TRBJ1-6 for the parts outside the CDR3, the full variable domain is GAGVSQSPSNKVTEKGKDVELRCDPISGHTALYWYRQSLGQGLEFLIYFQGNSAPDKSGLPSDRFSAERTGGSVSTLTIQRTQQEDSAVYLCASSLEAGYNSPLHFGNGTRLTVT.

V is TRBV7-9 and J is TRBJ2-7; tentatively, D is TRBD1 or TRBD2 (5 bases each). The length of the CDR3 is 14 residues. The V gene's germline CDR1 is SEHNR and CDR2 FQNEAQ (reference sequence). The V gene lost 3 bases and the J gene lost 2 bases, with 11 bases spanning the gap. The CDR3 loop is CASSFRDGPYEQYF. DNA for the CDR3: TGTGCCAGCAGCTTCCGGGACGGCCCCTACGAGCAGTACTTC.

This clone showed up just a few times. The V gene is TRBV5-1, the J gene TRBJ2-2; perhaps TRBD2 as D (5 bases). There are 16 residues in the CDR3. V lost 0 bases to trimming and J lost 1 base, with 10 bases between them. From germline, CDR1 is SGHRS and CDR2 YFSETQ. DNA of the CDR3: TGCGCCAGCAGCTTGGGTCCACGGGAGAACACCGGGGAGCTGTTTTTT. Encoded protein: CASSLGPRENTGELFF.

The rearrangement uses TRBV6-6 and TRBJ2-1; D is unclear. V lost 0 bases and J 8 bases, leaving 14 bases between the germline ends. The CDR3 is 15 amino acids. CDR1 is MNHNY, CDR2 SVGAGI, per germline (reference sequence). CDR3 in amino acids: CASSYSVPARDEQFF. CDR3 sequence (DNA): TGTGCCAGCAGTTACTCAGTCCCCGCAAGGGATGAGCAGTTCTTC.

This clone showed up just a few times. The chain uses TRBV7-2 and TRBJ2-1; D is possibly TRBD1 (6 bases). V was clipped by 0 bases and J by 4 bases, with 10 bases between them. Germline V gene lookup returns CDR1 SGHTA and CDR2 FQGNSA. CDR3 size: 15 residues. CDR3: CASSLALTGYNEQFF. CDR3 DNA sequence: TGTGCCAGCAGCTTAGCTCTTACAGGGTACAATGAGCAGTTCTTC.

The V and J genes are TRBV6-5 and TRBJ1-1, with D uncertain. Germline V CDR1 and CDR2: MNHEY, SVGAGI. The V and J ends lost 5 bases and 5 bases respectively, with 15 bases between them. This CDR3 region has 14 residues. CDR3 nucleotide sequence: TGTGCCAGCAGTCCTACGAGGGTGCGAACTGAAGCTTTCTTT. Protein sequence: CASSPTRVRTEAFF.

CDR3 protein: CSVEALTSGTDTQYF. The CDR3 DNA reads as TGCAGCGTTGAAGCTTTGACTAGTGGTACAGATACGCAGTATTTT. V and J are TRBV29-1 and TRBJ2-3, with TRBD2 as a possible D gene (6 bases). Trimming left V 1 base short and J 3 bases short, with 14 bases between. The length of the CDR3 is 15 residues. Germline V gene data show CDR1 as SQVTM and CDR2 as ANQGSEA.

The genes are TRBV29-1 and TRBJ1-2; 7 bases align to TRBD1. The CDR3 runs to 11 residues. CDR1 SQVTM and CDR2 ANQGSEA come from the germline V gene. The CDR3 sequence is CSTGANYGYTF. The CDR3 DNA sequence: TGCAGTACAGGGGCAAACTATGGCTACACCTTC.

Here the CDR3 DNA reads TGTGCCAGCAGTTTCCTTCGAGGGTATGGCTACACCTTC. Its protein product is CASSFLRGYGYTF. This chain joins TRBV25-1 and TRBJ1-2; D is undetermined. Trimming removed 5 bases at V and 5 bases at J, with 12 bases between. The CDR3 loop spans 13 amino acids. The V gene's germline CDR1 is MGHDK and CDR2 SYGVNS.

This clone was seen only a few times. This chain joins TRBV9 and TRBJ2-1; 13 nucleotides align to TRBD2. The V segment lost 2 bases and the J segment 8 bases; nucleotides outside the gene matches: 7. The CDR3 sequence is 16 residues long. CDR1 and CDR2 (germline): SGDLS, YYNGEE. The CDR3: CASSVTGTSGIDEQFF. The CDR3 DNA sequence: TGTGCCAGCAGCGTTACCGGGACTAGCGGGATCGATGAGCAGTTCTTC. The full variable domain, its missing parts supplied by reference TRBV9 and TRBJ2-1, is DSGVTQTPKHLITATGQRVTLRCSPRSGDLSVYWYQQSLDQGLQFLIQYYNGEERAKGNILERFSAQQFPDLHSELNLSSLELGDSALYFCASSVTGTSGIDEQFFGPGTRLTVL.

The CDR3 nucleotides are TGTGCCAGCAGCCAAGCGAGGACAGGTGGGAATTCACCCCTCCACTTT. Protein product: CASSQARTGGNSPLHF. This chain uses TRBV4-2 with TRBJ1-6, with 7 bases matching TRBD1. V lost 1 base and J lost 7; bases outside the gene matches: 7. CDR1 and CDR2 from the germline V gene are LGHNA and YNFKEQ. This CDR3 is built from 16 residues.

This chain uses TRBV5-1 with TRBJ1-2; D is unclear. The CDR3 extends over 12 amino acids. Germline lookup yields CDR1 SGHRS and CDR2 YFSETQ. V was pared by 4 bases and J by 7 bases, with 11 bases between. In nucleotides, the CDR3 is TGCGCCAGCAGCATCCCCGGCGGTGGCTACACCTTC. It translates to CASSIPGGGYTF.

The rearrangement uses TRBV4-1 and TRBJ2-1; 7 bases match TRBD1. Trimming took 3 bases from V and 6 from J; bases not matched to a gene: 8. Germline CDR1 reads MGHRA; CDR2 reads YSYEKL. The CDR3 length is 15 residues. CDR3 sequence (DNA): TGCGCCAGCAGCCAGCCGGACAGGTTGGGCAATGAGCAGTTCTTC. As protein: CASSQPDRLGNEQFF.

In its sample, this clone was seen a few times. The rearrangement joins TRBV7-2 to TRBJ2-1, with TRBD2 matching over 12 bases. Per the germline V gene, CDR1 is SGHTA and CDR2 is FQGNSA. J gave up 5 bases and V 2 bases, and 7 bases lay outside the gene matches. This CDR3 is 17 amino acids long. The CDR3 bases are TGTGCCAGCAGCTTATTACTCGGACTAGCGGGAAACAATGAGCAGTTCTTC. Its translation: CASSLLLGLAGNNEQFF.

In this sample, this clone turned up a few times. The chain has TRBV27 and TRBJ1-6, with D unresolved. Germline V gene sequence: CDR1 MNHEY, CDR2 SMNVEV (reference sequence). Between the trimmed V and J ends, which lost 3 bases and 10 bases, there was a span of 13 bases. The CDR3 has 14 amino acids. The CDR3 nucleotides read TGTGCCAGCAGTTTCGATGGGCATAGATCACCCCTCCACTTT. This sequence encodes CASSFDGHRSPLHF.

The sample holds a few counts of this clone. CDR3 sequence (DNA): TGTGCCAGCAGCCCGGGGGAGGCACTCGATAGCAATCAGCCCCAGCATTTT. Its translation: CASSPGEALDSNQPQHF. The chain uses TRBV4-2 and TRBJ1-5; a possible D gene is TRBD1 (5 bases). Between the trimmed V and J ends, which lost 4 bases and 0 bases, there was a span of 16 bases. The CDR3 loop spans 17 amino acids. The germline gives CDR1 LGHNA, CDR2 YNFKEQ.

This clone was recorded a few times. This sequence joins TRBV15 and TRBJ2-5; D not certain. The germline V gene encodes CDR1 LNHNV and CDR2 YYDKDF (reference sequence). CDR3 length: 15 amino acids. Deletions cut 1 base from V and 2 bases from J, with 11 bases between. CDR3 nucleotide sequence: TGTGCCACCAGCAGAGCAGGTTCTAGTCAAGAGACCCAGTACTTC. It is translated as CATSRAGSSQETQYF.

This clone was seen ten or more times. CDR3 sequence (DNA): TGTGCCTGGAAGGGACTAGCGGACACCGGGGAGCTGTTTTTT. Translated, it gives CAWKGLADTGELFF. This chain joins TRBV30 and TRBJ2-2, with TRBD2 identical over 11 bases. V was pared by 4 bases and J by 3 bases, with 1 base of the junction left unmatched. The CDR3 has 14 amino acids. The germline V gene has CDR1 GTSNPN and CDR2 SVGIG (reference sequence).

This clone was counted a few times. The V and J genes are TRBV29-1 and TRBJ2-2; D may be TRBD1 or TRBD2 (5 bases each). Germline CDR1 reads SQVTM; CDR2 reads ANQGSEA. V lost 7 bases, J lost 1 base, and 16 bases lay in between. CDR3 length: 15 amino acids. The DNA of the CDR3 is TGCAGCGACAAATTCGGGACCCTGAACACCGGGGAGCTGTTTTTT. Protein sequence: CSDKFGTLNTGELFF.

The chain has TRBV15 and TRBJ1-4; no clear D. This CDR3 contains 15 residues. CDR1 and CDR2 (germline): LNHNV, YYDKDF (reference sequence). Trimming took off 1 base at V and 4 bases at J, with 10 bases between the two ends. The CDR3 loop is CATSRVQAYNEKLFF. The CDR3 DNA follows: TGTGCCACCAGCAGAGTTCAAGCCTATAATGAAAAACTGTTTTTT. The full variable domain, its missing parts supplied by reference TRBV15 and TRBJ1-4, is DAMVIQNPRYQVTQFGKPVTLSCSQTLNHNVMYWYQQKSSQAPKLLFHYYDKDFNNEADTPDNFQSRRPNTSFCFLDIRSPGLGDTAMYLCATSRVQAYNEKLFFGSGTQLSVL.

The genes are TRBV7-6 and TRBJ2-3; D uncertain. V lost 1 base, J lost 4 bases, and 9 bases lay in between. From germline, CDR1 is SGHVS and CDR2 FNYEAQ. This CDR3 spans 14 amino acids. The CDR3 spells CASSLELHPDTQYF. The CDR3, as DNA: TGTGCCAGCAGCTTAGAGCTCCACCCAGATACGCAGTATTTT.

Only a few counts were recorded for this clone. This rearrangement joins TRBV5-4 to TRBJ1-4; 9 nucleotides agree with TRBD1. V lost 4 bases, J lost 8 bases, and 6 bases stayed unmatched. Germline loops: CDR1 SGHNT, CDR2 YYREEE (reference sequence). This CDR3 comprises 14 residues. The CDR3 reads CASSRTGDLEKLFF. In DNA form, the CDR3 reads TGTGCCAGCAGCCGGACAGGGGATTTGGAAAAACTGTTTTTT.

The DNA of the CDR3 is TGCGCCAGCAGCTTACCACGGACGGGCTCGGGGCAGTACTTC. Protein: CASSLPRTGSGQYF. J is TRBJ2-7 and V is TRBV5-1; no reliable D call. Trimming shortened V by 2 bases and J by 9 bases, and 18 bases separated the two germline ends. Germline V gene sequence: CDR1 SGHRS, CDR2 YFSETQ. The CDR3 sequence is 14 residues long.

This clone was observed a few times. The chain recombines TRBV19 with TRBJ2-1; 7 bases map to TRBD1. The germline CDR1 and CDR2 sequences are LNHDA and SQIVND (reference sequence). This CDR3 has 16 residues. V lost 2 bases to trimming and J lost 12 bases; unmatched junction nucleotides: 16. The CDR3 DNA reads as TGTGCCAGTAGTATACCAGCGTCAGGGGGTACAATGAGGCAGTTCTTC. This sequence encodes CASSIPASGGTMRQFF. Supplemented by reference TRBV19 and TRBJ2-1, the full variable domain reads DGGITQSPKYLFRKEGQNVTLSCEQNLNHDAMYWYRQDPGQGLRLIYYSQIVNDFQKGDIAEGYSVSREKKESFPLTVTSAQKNPTAFYLCASSIPASGGTMRQFFGPGTRLTVL.

This clone was detected a few times. The chain recombines TRBV6-6 with TRBJ2-7; D unclear. The CDR3 length is 11 residues. Looked up from germline, CDR1 is MNHNY and CDR2 is SVGAGI (reference sequence). The ends were cut back, 1 base at V and 6 bases at J, with 4 bases in the middle. The CDR3 DNA reads as TGTGCCAGCAGTTACTGGGGCGAGCAGTACTTC. Translation: CASSYWGEQYF.